This T cell receptor beta chain came from a study of Graves' ophthalmopathy and Graves' hyperthyroidism. Study-level points and caveats: Ophthalmopathy progression was predicted with about 67% sensitivity and roughly 79% specificity. Most clonotypes expanded in thyroid above 0.001 frequency were present in blood too.

Amplification targeted the TCR beta CDR3 regions, with RNA transcripts as the source material. The authors performed first-round RT-PCR with HTBI primers and then a second-round multiplex PCR. Using its own MiXCR run on the multiplex PCR reads, TCRdb lists one record per CDR3 protein. The sample holds about 220,000 distinct CDR3 sequences, roughly a fifth seen once. Exclusion criteria comprised other autoimmune diseases, uncontrolled infections, pregnancy or lactation in patients. Patients were diagnosed from clinical symptoms, serum thyroxine, TRAb, thyroid ultrasound and orbital computed tomography. In this sample, this clonotype turned up many times. Its antigen is not known. Trimming removed 0 bases from V and 5 bases from J; junction bases left unmatched: 13. The length of the CDR3 is 19 residues. Germline loops: CDR1 MNHEY, CDR2 SVGEGT.

The source material was peripheral blood. This TCR was recovered from a woman aged 50 to 60 with Graves' ophthalmopathy. The V gene is TRBV6-2 or TRBV6-3, the J gene TRBJ2-2, with TRBD1 identical over 9 bases. CDR3 bases: TGTGCCAGCAGTTACTCGGGAAGAGGGGGACAGGGTATAACCGGGGAGCTGTTTTTT. This sequence encodes CASSYSGRGGQGITGELFF.